This T cell receptor beta chain was documented in a study of OX40 agonist ivuxolimab in advanced cancers. Study observations and caveats: Normalized T-cell clonal expansion was also low in some nonresponders. Low clonal expansion, among the lowest seen, marked partial responders at 0.1-3.0 mg/kg. On average, a greater number of expanded clones characterised CD8+ T cells relative to CD4+.

For this clone: Antigen unknown.

Blood draws occurred at baseline, cycle 4 day 1, and cycle 7 day 1. Germline CDR1 and CDR2: SGHVS and FNYEAQ. The trim removed 2 bases at V and 3 bases at J, leaving 12 bases unmatched. This CDR3 region has 17 residues. Using immunoSEQ multiplex PCR, the repertoire was profiled, and TCRdb retains in-frame clones only, with some absent. The table includes tens of thousands of clones, roughly 90% detected once. The rearrangement links TRBV7-6 to TRBJ2-7, with 8 positions matching TRBD1. This receptor was identified in an adult with an advanced solid tumor such as melanoma, head and neck, liver or kidney cancer. Sequencing was performed on CD4+ or CD8+ T cells sorted from blood, taken in a trial of the OX40 agonist ivuxolimab. The CDR3 DNA is TGTGCCAGCAGCTTACAAGGATCGTGGACAGGGAACTACGAGCAGTACTTC. Translation: CASSLQGSWTGNYEQYF.